These 5 T cell receptor beta chains share one sample of origin, sequenced in a study of PD-L1 blockade in urothelial cancer. Sequencing used immunoSEQ multiplex PCR; TCRdb keeps in-frame clones, though not all of them. Among about 76,000 clones listed, under 95% were seen once. Time point meaning: peripheral blood 6 weeks after treatment start. This material consisted of PBMCs, taken around atezolizumab (anti-PD-L1) treatment. These receptors originate from a woman of 80 years or more with urothelial cancer.

This CDR3 is CASTHYPRWNNEQFF. In DNA form, the CDR3 reads TGTGCCAGCACCCATTACCCGAGGTGGAACAATGAGCAGTTCTTC. The chain combines TRBV7-9 with TRBJ2-1; D is unresolved. Germline V CDR1 and CDR2: SEHNR, FQNEAQ (reference sequence). V was shortened by 7 bases and J by 5 bases, with 18 bases between the two germline ends. The length of the CDR3 is 15 residues.

This rearrangement joins TRBV30 to TRBJ1-1, with D hard to call. The CDR3 covers 11 residues. Trimming took off 1 base at V and 11 bases at J, with 11 bases between the two ends. Germline CDR1 GTSNPN, CDR2 SVGIG (reference sequence). For the CDR3, the DNA is TGTGCCTGGAGTGGACGGGTAGGCGCTTTCTTT. This encodes CAWSGRVGAFF.

This sequence joins TRBV10-3 and TRBJ1-2; a possible D gene is TRBD1 (6 bases). The V gene's germline CDR1 is ENHRY and CDR2 SYGVKD. Trimming took 2 bases from V and 4 from J, leaving 8 bases between them. The CDR3 extends over 13 amino acids. The chain's CDR3 is CAISEGRGYGYTF. DNA for the CDR3: TGTGCCATCAGTGAGGGCAGGGGCTATGGCTACACCTTC.

The chain uses TRBV6-1 and TRBJ2-3; D might be TRBD2 (6 bases). This CDR3 has 15 residues. The germline CDR1 and CDR2 sequences are MNHNS and SASEGT. V lost 10 bases and J lost 0, with 17 bases in between. The CDR3 DNA follows: TGTGCCATACAGCGGGTGGCGGCTAGCACAGATACGCAGTATTTT. This translates into CAIQRVAASTDTQYF.

The V gene is TRBV5-1, the J gene TRBJ1-2; the D gene is possibly TRBD1 (5 bases). CDR3 length equals 13 residues. The V and J ends lost 2 bases and 3 bases respectively, with 8 bases between them. Germline V gene lookup returns CDR1 SGHRS and CDR2 YFSETQ. For the CDR3, the DNA is TGCGCCAGCAGCTTCACAGGCGACTATGGCTACACCTTC. This codes for CASSFTGDYGYTF.